This TCR beta chain was found in a study of shared clonotypes between healthy human individuals. Study observations and caveats: Generation probabilities of non-shared clonotypes were lower (relative to those shared by all four donors).

The protocol was immunoSEQ multiplex PCR, while the TCRdb copy is restricted to in-frame clones and leaves out a portion. The repertoire consists of millions of clones, with more than 80% occurring once and the leading ten covering 0.39%. For this clone: The antigen is not known.

In germline, CDR1 is LNHNV, CDR2 YYDKDF (reference sequence). Trimming stripped 8 bases from V and 4 bases from J, with 23 bases between. This CDR3 is 16 amino acids long. This clonotype was sampled from a man aged 18 to 35 in good health. Some clones in this sample may be carry-over from other donors' samples. Specimen: naive CD4+ T cells from PBMCs. As for subset: CD45RA+ positively selected. The V gene is TRBV15, the J gene TRBJ1-2; D may be TRBD1 (6 bases). CDR3 nucleotide sequence: TGTGCCACCCGCCAGGGAGGAAGGGGGGGCGGCTATGGCTACACCTTC. Its translation is CATRQGGRGGGYGYTF. The whole variable domain, filled in from reference TRBV15 and TRBJ1-2, reads DAMVIQNPRYQVTQFGKPVTLSCSQTLNHNVMYWYQQKSSQAPKLLFHYYDKDFNNEADTPDNFQSRRPNTSFCFLDIRSPGLGDTAMYLCATRQGGRGGGYGYTFGSGTRLTVV.